The present T cell receptor beta chain was sequenced within a study of Siglec-9 on CD8 T cells in melanoma (dated by TCRdb to about 2019). Context from the whole study: The study investigated Siglec-9 expression on CD8+ T cells and the role of Siglec-9 in regulating T cells in the melanoma tumor microenvironment.

Note on this clone: The clone's antigen remains unknown. No base qualities exist here, and no much larger clone lies one base off it.

The receptor library was made with the immunoSEQ multiplex PCR assay. Not all clones reach the TCRdb copy of this immuneACCESS table, which keeps in-frame sequences only. Checked studies attribute under half of the gap to unresolved V genes and leave the rest unexplained. The sample data list 30,000 or so clones, and about 80% of these were observed just once. Together, the top ten hold almost 6% of the sample. The trim is 0 bases for V and 10 bases for J, with a gap of 18 bases between the germline ends. CDR1 and CDR2 are drawn from the germline V gene: SQVTM, ANQGSEA. From its cysteine to its phenylalanine, the CDR3 spans 14 amino acids. The sequence is cut down to CDR3 DNA, 42 bases in frame from base 1. Results and caveats for the whole study, not just this receptor: Siglec-9 was reported to mark and regulate an effector memory CD8+ T-cell subset that appeared to accumulate within melanoma tumors.

The sequence joins TRBV29-1 to TRBJ1-1; confidence is insufficient to name the D gene. The specimen was Siglec-9- CD8+ T cells sorted from blood. The intended sense of this specimen's cell subset or site label: CD8 T cells lacking Siglec-9. The receptor was isolated from a human donor in good health. The CDR3 region: CSVEDSIGGKGAFF. The DNA sequence is given as TGCAGCGTTGAAGATTCAATCGGTGGGAAAGGAGCTTTCTTT.